A single sample gave rise to the 21 T cell receptor beta chains below, sequenced in a study of blood T cell repertoires in COVID-19 (dated by TCRdb to the early 2020s). Libraries were prepared through the immunoSEQ multiplex PCR assay. Drawn from immuneACCESS, this table holds only the in-frame rearrangements with V and J called that TCRdb kept. Clones are partly lost; checked studies trace under half to an unresolved V gene and leave the rest unexplained. Recorded for this sample are about 170,000 clones; 70% to 90% of them occurred a single time. The ten top clones hold just over 2.5% of the sample. The sequencing sample was made of peripheral blood. These receptors came from a woman older than 75 with COVID-19, enrolled during active disease.

The genes are TRBV5-5 and TRBJ2-3, with 14 bases aligning to TRBD2. Germline V lookup: CDR1 SGHKS, CDR2 YYEKEE (reference sequence). CDR3 length: 15 amino acids. J gave up 3 bases and V 7 bases, and 4 bases lay outside the gene matches. The CDR3 sequence is CASGTSGRLTDTQYF. The CDR3 coding sequence is TGTGCCAGCGGGACTAGCGGGAGATTGACAGATACGCAGTATTTT.

This chain joins TRBV6-2 or TRBV6-3 and TRBJ1-6; 7 bases map to TRBD1. After removal of 5 bases from V and 2 bases from J, the junction contained 3 bases not matched to a gene. The CDR3 is made up of 15 amino acids. Germline values: CDR1 MNHEY, CDR2 SVGEGT. The CDR3 is CASSNRGAYNSPLHF. The CDR3, as DNA: TGTGCCAGCAGTAACAGGGGCGCCTATAATTCACCCCTCCACTTT.

The chain is built from TRBV5-1 and TRBJ2-7; D not certain. Trimming shortened V by 4 bases and J by 7 bases, and 15 bases separated the two germline ends. The CDR3 totals 13 residues. The V gene's germline CDR1 is SGHRS and CDR2 YFSETQ. DNA for the CDR3: TGCGCCAGCAGCACAAAACCGCCATTGGAGCAGTACTTC. Amino acids: CASSTKPPLEQYF.

This rearrangement joins TRBV2 to TRBJ1-1; TRBD1 matches at 8 bases. The CDR3 is made up of 14 amino acids. V trimming: 6 bases; J trimming: 1 base; junction bases outside the gene matches: 4. Germline CDR1 and CDR2: SNHLY and FYNNEI. CDR3 in DNA: TGTGCCAGCAGACCCGGACAGGGGAACACTGAAGCTTTCTTT. The encoded protein is CASRPGQGNTEAFF.

V gene TRBV7-2 combines with J gene TRBJ2-5; TRBD1 aligns across 8 bases. Losses at the gene ends were 2 bases for V and 1 base for J; bases not matched to a gene: 0. This CDR3 comprises 14 residues. The V gene's germline CDR1 is SGHTA and CDR2 FQGNSA. CDR3 nucleotides: TGTGCCAGCAGCTTAACAGGGGGCCAAGAGACCCAGTACTTC. Translated, it gives CASSLTGGQETQYF.

This clone was counted between two and nine times. The V gene is TRBV2, the J gene TRBJ2-5, with 8 bases lining up with TRBD2. Germline-derived CDR1 and CDR2 are SNHLY and FYNNEI. The CDR3 extends over 15 amino acids. The V and J ends lost 10 bases and 5 bases, in that order; junction bases with no gene match: 15. DNA for the CDR3: TGTGCCACCTCAGCCGGGAGGGCTTTTCTTGAGACCCAGTACTTC. This codes for CATSAGRAFLETQYF.

The chain recombines TRBV25-1 with TRBJ1-1, with a possible D match to TRBD1 (5 bases). The CDR3 loop spans 13 amino acids. Per the germline V gene, CDR1 is MGHDK and CDR2 is SYGVNS. Deletions cut 6 bases from V and 1 base from J, with 9 bases between. Here the CDR3 DNA reads TGTGCCAGCAGCCGGGACTCGAACACTGAAGCTTTCTTT. Protein: CASSRDSNTEAFF.

The V call is TRBV27, the J call TRBJ1-2; D unresolved. CDR3 size: 14 residues. V was shortened by 2 bases and J by 5 bases, with 12 bases between the two germline ends. CDR1 MNHEY and CDR2 SMNVEV come from the germline V gene (reference sequence). CDR3 coding DNA: TGTGCCAGCAGTTTAAGCCGCGGGGTATATGGCTACACCTTC. This sequence encodes CASSLSRGVYGYTF.

This clone was recorded once. The V call is TRBV18, the J call TRBJ2-6; 8 bases agree with TRBD1. From germline, CDR1 is KGHSH and CDR2 LQKENI. V shed 4 bases, J shed 1 base, and the junction held 9 bases outside the gene matches. This CDR3 is 18 amino acids long. CDR3 sequence (DNA): TGTGCCAGCTCACAATCGGACAGGGTCTTGTCTGGGGCCAACGTCCTGACTTTC. Protein: CASSQSDRVLSGANVLTF. Supplemented by reference TRBV18 and TRBJ2-6, the full variable domain reads NAGVMQNPRHLVRRRGQEARLRCSPMKGHSHVYWYRQLPEEGLKFMVYLQKENIIDESGMPKERFSAEFPKEGPSILRIQQVVRGDSAAYFCASSQSDRVLSGANVLTFGAGSRLTVL.

This clone was detected once. The gene calls are TRBV18 and TRBJ1-2; 7 nucleotides match TRBD1. From germline, CDR1 is KGHSH and CDR2 LQKENI. V shed 3 bases and J 5 bases; nucleotides not matched to a gene: 3. There are 13 residues in the CDR3. As DNA, the CDR3 is TGTGCCAGCTCACCCGACAGGGAGTATGGCTACACCTTC. Protein: CASSPDREYGYTF.

V and J are TRBV4-2 and TRBJ1-5; D is possibly TRBD1 (5 bases). CDR1 is LGHNA and CDR2 is YNFKEQ in the germline V gene. The CDR3 loop spans 14 amino acids. The ends were cut back, 6 bases at V and 5 bases at J, with 14 bases in the middle. This chain's CDR3 is CASSGTGQDQPQHF. The CDR3 DNA reads TGTGCCAGCAGTGGTACAGGCCAAGATCAGCCCCAGCATTTT.

The rearrangement links TRBV28 to TRBJ1-2, with D maybe TRBD1 (5 bases). Trimming stripped 3 bases from V and 5 bases from J, with 13 bases between. This CDR3 is built from 14 residues. Germline V gives CDR1 MDHEN, CDR2 SYDVKM. CDR3 in amino acids: CASSLTGKGYGYTF. The DNA for the CDR3 is TGTGCCAGCAGTTTGACGGGCAAGGGGTATGGCTACACCTTC.

The chain combines TRBV3-1 (or the pseudogene TRBV3-2) with TRBJ1-6; 9 bases match TRBD1. Per germline, CDR1 LGHDT and CDR2 YNNKEL (reference sequence). The CDR3 has 15 residues. V dropped 2 bases and J dropped 7; count of bases not matched to a gene: 3. The DNA of the CDR3 is TGTGCCAGCAGCCAACCTGGACAGGGGAATTCACCCCTCCACTTT. This codes for CASSQPGQGNSPLHF.

This clone was recorded a few times. The CDR3 nucleotides read TGTGCCAGCAGTACCATACAGGGACGTAGTGGCTACACCTTC. This encodes CASSTIQGRSGYTF. V usage is TRBV27 and J usage is TRBJ1-2, with D tentatively TRBD1 (6 bases). This CDR3 contains 14 residues. V lost 5 bases, J lost 7 bases, and 17 bases lay in between. Germline V gives CDR1 MNHEY, CDR2 SMNVEV (reference sequence).

The gene calls are TRBV19 and TRBJ1-2; 8 bases line up with TRBD1. V was pared by 6 bases and J by 7 bases, with 4 bases of the junction left unmatched. CDR1 is LNHDA and CDR2 is SQIVND in the germline V gene (reference sequence). This CDR3 has 12 residues. CDR3 in DNA: TGTGCCAGTAGGACAGGGGAGGGTGGCTACACCTTC. Its protein is CASRTGEGGYTF.

The gene calls are TRBV18 and TRBJ2-2, with TRBD2 as a possible D gene (5 bases). Germline lookup yields CDR1 KGHSH and CDR2 LQKENI. CDR3 length: 15 amino acids. Trimming cost V 3 bases and J 3 bases, with 11 bases left between them. The CDR3 is CASSPGLADTGELFF. The CDR3 DNA reads as TGTGCCAGCTCACCTGGTCTAGCAGACACCGGGGAGCTGTTTTTT.

This clone was found many times. This chain's CDR3 is CASSLIDQETQYF. For the CDR3, the DNA is TGTGCCAGCAGCTTAATCGACCAAGAGACCCAGTACTTC. This sequence joins TRBV7-9 and TRBJ2-5; D unresolved. The CDR3 covers 13 residues. V lost 2 bases and J 0 bases, leaving 4 bases between the germline ends. CDR1 is SEHNR, CDR2 FQNEAQ, per germline (reference sequence).

This clone is a singleton in its sample. V and J are TRBV28 and TRBJ2-5; 9 nucleotides align to TRBD1. CDR1 and CDR2 from the germline V gene are MDHEN and SYDVKM. Trimming cost V 6 bases and J 4 bases; bases outside gene matches: 9. The CDR3 is 15 amino acids. In DNA form, the CDR3 reads TGTGCCAGCAGCGTCCCTGGACAGGGGTCAGAGACCCAGTACTTC. It codes for CASSVPGQGSETQYF.

The rearrangement joins TRBV19 to TRBJ2-2; the match to TRBD2 covers 14 bases. With 10 bases clipped from V and 2 bases from J, the junction kept 6 bases outside the gene matches. The CDR3 has 16 residues. The V gene's germline CDR1 is LNHDA and CDR2 SQIVND (reference sequence). Here the CDR3 reads CATSTSGRVNTGELFF. The CDR3 region has the DNA TGTGCCACCTCGACTAGCGGGAGGGTTAACACCGGGGAGCTGTTTTTT.

CDR3 residues: CASSLGPGFTDTQYF. CDR3 nucleotides: TGTGCCAGCAGCTTAGGACCGGGATTCACAGATACGCAGTATTTT. The chain carries TRBV11-2 and TRBJ2-3; D might be TRBD2 (5 bases). This CDR3 region has 15 residues. Trimming removed 1 base from V and 2 bases from J, with 10 bases in between. CDR1 and CDR2 (germline): SGHAT, FQNNGV.

This chain links TRBV2 with TRBJ2-3; 9 bases agree with TRBD1. With 1 base clipped from V and 4 bases from J, the junction kept 6 bases outside the gene matches. Germline V gives CDR1 SNHLY, CDR2 FYNNEI. The CDR3 is 16 amino acids. CDR3 DNA sequence: TGTGCCAGCAGTGAAGGGTACAGGGGGCAATCAGATACGCAGTATTTT. It specifies CASSEGYRGQSDTQYF.